This is a list of T cell receptor beta chains from one sample in a study of T cell responses to AZD1222 COVID-19 vaccine. Libraries were prepared by immunoSEQ multiplex PCR; TCRdb keeps only in-frame clonotypes and omits some of them. The repertoire holds fewer than 65,000 clones, with roughly 82% as singletons. The source was peripheral blood, collected on day 0 of AZD1222 vaccination. The receptors shown here come from an adult in good health. CDR3s include the opening cysteine and the closing phenylalanine or tryptophan.

V	J	CDR3
TRBV6-6	TRBJ1-3	CASSYSMGGSGNTIYF
TRBV19	TRBJ2-2	CASSITGGGNTGELFF
TRBV10-3	TRBJ2-3	CAISDIGGSTDTQYF
TRBV28	TRBJ1-4	CACRRTGLNEKLFF
TRBV28	TRBJ2-7	CASTLGLASYEQYF
TRBV29-1	TRBJ1-2	CSVNGDSYDYGYTF
TRBV2	TRBJ1-5	CASSEARWQGMTQHF
TRBV6-5	TRBJ1-5	CASSLDRGRDQPQHF
TRBV18	TRBJ1-1	CASARQGGGEAFF
TRBV28	TRBJ1-4	CASTPGSTNEKLFF
TRBV28	TRBJ1-5	CVLVENGWQPQHF
TRBV12-5	TRBJ2-7	CASGLNQGYSYEQYF
TRBV5-1	TRBJ2-6	CASSLEIDRGSLSGANVLTF
TRBV5-4	TRBJ2-1	CASSFSLRNEQFF
TRBV16	TRBJ1-5	CASSLQQGGQPQHF
TRBV7-9	TRBJ1-6	CASPCLGNYSPLHF
TRBV18	TRBJ1-6	CASSPQVAGGMNSPLHF
TRBV6-6	TRBJ1-2	CASRNTEKANYGYTF
TRBV6-6	TRBJ1-1	CASSPQSGYTEAFF
TRBV7-2	TRBJ1-2	CASSAGYYGYTF
TRBV7-2	TRBJ1-2	CASSFGADGGYGYTF
TRBV5-4	TRBJ2-6	CASSLGRLSSGANVLTF
TRBV28	TRBJ2-7	CASSLVAGGDYEQYF
TRBV10-3	TRBJ1-2	CAISESGRSYGYTF
TRBV7-3	TRBJ1-1	CASSLQMNTEAFF
TRBV5-1	TRBJ2-2	CASSSLAGEEGGELFF
TRBV19	TRBJ1-4	CASSTLPGQGARKLFF
TRBV27	TRBJ1-5	CASSSTGGNQPQHF
TRBV27	TRBJ1-4	CASSPSLSRINEKLFF
TRBV7-9	TRBJ2-3	CASTKDRGLGIDTQYF
TRBV7-9	TRBJ2-3	CASSSTLGRTDTQYF
TRBV29-1	TRBJ1-1	CSVERGGGTEAFF
TRBV7-3	TRBJ2-5	CASSLLAGAWETQYF
TRBV11-2	TRBJ1-3	CASRWTSGNTIYF
TRBV9	TRBJ1-1	CASSPVERFPSTEAFF
TRBV4-2	TRBJ1-2	CASSQTRAWNYGYTF
TRBV7-3	TRBJ2-1	CASSATGGTNDEQFF
TRBV6-1	TRBJ2-1	CASSEVPSGRWSEQFF
TRBV29-1	TRBJ2-7	CSVVNQGAEYF
TRBV15	TRBJ2-7	CATSLLAGGFYEQYF
TRBV2	TRBJ1-2	CASREHSIPYGYTF
TRBV10-3	TRBJ2-1	CAITPGLGSYNEQFF
TRBV7-9	TRBJ2-2	CASSLGGSNTGELFF
TRBV5-4	TRBJ2-7	CASTSDSSVPYEQYF
TRBV28	TRBJ1-5	CASSSGGRDSNQPQHF
TRBV2	TRBJ1-4	CASQGRGNEKLFF